The 8 T cell receptor beta chains listed next were all sequenced from one sample in a study of blood T cell repertoires in COVID-19. The table came from immunoSEQ multiplex PCR; TCRdb's copy has only in-frame clones and leaves some out. Among approximately 60,000 clones listed, around 84% were seen once. The sample consisted of peripheral blood. These receptor sequences come from a man aged 50-59 years with active COVID-19.

The chain combines TRBV7-9 with TRBJ1-4; TRBD1 aligns across 8 bases. CDR1 SEHNR and CDR2 FQNEAQ come from the germline V gene (reference sequence). Losses at the gene ends were 3 bases for V and 4 bases for J; bases not matched to a gene: 1. CDR3 size: 14 residues. The CDR3 region has the DNA TGTGCCAGCAGCTTCGGACAGGGTAATGAAAAACTGTTTTTT. Its protein is CASSFGQGNEKLFF.

The count of this clone is one. CDR3 protein: CASSFGQTEETQYF. CDR3 sequence (DNA): TGTGCCAGCAGCTTTGGGCAGACGGAAGAGACCCAGTACTTC. The chain links TRBV5-4 to TRBJ2-5; D uncertain. Germline V gene lookup returns CDR1 SGHNT and CDR2 YYREEE (reference sequence). CDR3 length: 14 amino acids. V lost 2 bases to trimming and J lost 3 bases, with 11 bases between them. Based on the CDR3 plus reference TRBV5-4 and TRBJ2-5, the full variable domain is ETGVTQSPTHLIKTRGQQVTLRCSSQSGHNTVSWYQQALGQGPQFIFQYYREEENGRGNFPPRFSGLQFPNYSSELNVNALELDDSALYLCASSFGQTEETQYFGPGTRLLVL.

The chain uses TRBV7-8 and TRBJ1-5, with 12 bases fitting TRBD1. V lost 5 bases, J lost 5 bases, and 4 bases stayed unmatched. CDR1 is SGHVS and CDR2 is FQNEAQ in the germline V gene. The CDR3 has 15 residues. The CDR3 coding sequence is TGTGCCAGCAGCCCTGGGACAGGGGGCTATCAGCCCCAGCATTTT. Its translation: CASSPGTGGYQPQHF.

This chain uses TRBV7-6 with TRBJ2-5, with 9 bases lining up with TRBD2. V lost 5 bases, J lost 0 bases, and 10 bases stayed unmatched. The CDR3 runs 17 residues. The germline V gene encodes CDR1 SGHVS and CDR2 FNYEAQ. CDR3 coding DNA: TGTGCCAGCAGCCAATCGCTAGCGGGGACGTACCAAGAGACCCAGTACTTC. The encoded protein is CASSQSLAGTYQETQYF.

The chain couples TRBV5-4 to TRBJ2-7; 12 bases agree with TRBD2. This CDR3 contains 15 residues. V gave up 5 bases and J gave up 2 bases; unmatched junction bases: 5. The V gene's germline CDR1 is SGHNT and CDR2 YYREEE (reference sequence). The CDR3 bases are TGTGCCAGCAGTGGCCCTAGCGGGGGGGCCTACGAGCAGTACTTC. It is translated as CASSGPSGGAYEQYF.

This chain uses TRBV19 with TRBJ1-6, with D possibly matching TRBD1 (6 bases). Germline CDR1 is LNHDA and CDR2 is SQIVND (reference sequence). V gave up 5 bases and J gave up 9 bases, with 8 bases separating them. The CDR3 consists of 12 residues. CDR3 residues: CASSGGFSPLHF. The CDR3, as DNA: TGTGCCAGTAGTGGGGGCTTTTCACCCCTCCACTTT.

The rearrangement links TRBV19 to TRBJ1-2; D unresolved. The CDR3 is made up of 13 amino acids. Per germline, CDR1 LNHDA and CDR2 SQIVND (reference sequence). The V gene lost 8 bases and the J gene lost 0 bases, with 10 bases spanning the gap. This chain's CDR3 is CASQRVSNYGYTF. For the CDR3, the DNA is TGTGCCAGTCAGAGGGTTTCTAACTATGGCTACACCTTC.

J is TRBJ2-2 and V is TRBV27; D is unresolved. Germline V gives CDR1 MNHEY, CDR2 SMNVEV (reference sequence). The CDR3 length is 15 residues. V was pared by 5 bases and J by 2 bases, with 12 bases between. The CDR3 bases are TGTGCCAGCAGTCCCATGGGCATTAACACCGGGGAGCTGTTTTTT. Residues: CASSPMGINTGELFF.